A selection of T cell receptor beta chains follows, all from one sample in a study of post-analysis software for immune sequencing data. In TCRdb, the PCR reads were re-called with MiXCR into one record per CDR3 protein. The sample carries hundreds of thousands of distinct CDR3 sequences, over 35% recorded once. Input material: blood. The receptors shown here come from a girl aged 5-17 years with multiple sclerosis. The CDR3 runs from the conserved cysteine through the conserved F or W. D genes are given only for firm matches. The size entry is marked missing in some rows and otherwise reads once, few, many or a size class.

D: .
V: TRBV20-1
J: TRBJ2-7
size: .
DNA: TGCAGCCGATGGGGGGACAATGAGCAGTACTTC
CDR3: CSRWGDNEQYF

D: .
V: TRBV6-5
J: TRBJ2-3
size: .
DNA: TGTGCCAGCAGTTACGGGCAGGGGATGGGCACAGATACGCAGTATTTT
CDR3: CASSYGQGMGTDTQYF

D: TRBD2
V: TRBV5-1
J: TRBJ2-7
size: .
DNA: TGCGCCAGCAGCTTGGGTAGCGGGACCTACGAGCAGTACTTC
CDR3: CASSLGSGTYEQYF

D: .
V: TRBV28
J: TRBJ1-5
size: .
DNA: TGTGCCAGCAGTTCCCCCTGGGGAGACTATAGCAATCAGCCCCAGCATTTT
CDR3: CASSSPWGDYSNQPQHF

D: .
V: TRBV29-1
J: TRBJ2-5
size: .
DNA: TGCAGCGTTGTACCGACACCTGAGACCCAGTACTTC
CDR3: CSVVPTPETQYF

D: .
V: TRBV12-3/TRBV12-4
J: TRBJ1-2
size: few
DNA: TGTGCCAGCAGCCCGTCGGGCGGTGGCTACACCTTC
CDR3: CASSPSGGGYTF

D: TRBD2
V: TRBV28
J: TRBJ2-7
size: few
DNA: TGTGCCAGCAGTTTATTTCCTAGCGGGAGCGCCAGCTCCTACGAGCAGTACTTC
CDR3: CASSLFPSGSASSYEQYF

D: .
V: TRBV4-2
J: TRBJ2-1
size: few
DNA: TGTGCCAGCAGCCCCGACTGGGACAATGAGCAGTTCTTC
CDR3: CASSPDWDNEQFF

D: TRBD1
V: TRBV5-1
J: TRBJ1-1
size: .
DNA: TGCGCCAGCAGCTTACAGGGGACTGAAGCTTTCTTT
CDR3: CASSLQGTEAFF

D: .
V: TRBV27
J: TRBJ2-1
size: .
DNA: TGTGCCAGCAGTTTAACTAGCCGCGGTGAGCAGTTCTTC
CDR3: CASSLTSRGEQFF

D: TRBD2
V: TRBV29-1
J: TRBJ2-7
size: .
DNA: TGCAGCGTGGGGGACGGGGGGTACTACGAGCAGTACTTC
CDR3: CSVGDGGYYEQYF

D: TRBD1
V: TRBV5-1
J: TRBJ1-1
size: .
DNA: TGCGCCAGCGTCCAGGGGGATGTTGGTGAAGCTTTCTTT
CDR3: CASVQGDVGEAFF

D: .
V: TRBV29-1
J: TRBJ2-7
size: few
DNA: TGCAGCGTTGTTCCTTCGGTACATCGCGAGCAGTACTTC
CDR3: CSVVPSVHREQYF

D: .
V: TRBV11-2
J: TRBJ2-5
size: .
DNA: TGTGCCAGCAGCTTAGCCTCCGGCTACGGAGAGGCCCAGTACTTC
CDR3: CASSLASGYGEAQYF

D: TRBD2
V: TRBV7-9
J: TRBJ2-5
size: .
DNA: TGTGCCAGCAGCATGGGACTAGCGTCAGTAGTCAGCTCCGAGACCCAGTACTTC
CDR3: CASSMGLASVVSSETQYF

D: .
V: TRBV28
J: TRBJ2-2
size: .
DNA: TGTGCCAGCAGTTTCCCAGGGACATTGAACACCGGGGAGCTGTTTTTT
CDR3: CASSFPGTLNTGELFF

D: .
V: TRBV29-1
J: TRBJ1-6
size: .
DNA: TGCAGCGCTAGAGAGGGGTCCTATAATTCACCCCTCCACTTT
CDR3: CSAREGSYNSPLHF

D: .
V: TRBV20-1
J: TRBJ2-3
size: .
DNA: TGCAGTGCTAGCACTAGATCTGGCACAGATACGCAGTATTTT
CDR3: CSASTRSGTDTQYF